This passage covers 29 T cell receptor beta chains from one sample sequenced in a study of CD8+CD57+ T cells in acquired aplastic anemia. Template material for TCR beta VDJ and CDR3 profiling consisted of genomic DNA. TCRdb reanalysed the reads using MiXCR and keeps one entry per CDR3 protein. Among roughly 50,000 distinct CDR3 sequences listed, around 69% were seen once. The source material was sorted CD4+, CD8+, or CD8+CD57+ T cells (not recorded which) from PBMCs. The receptors were sampled from a human donor in good health, serving as a control.

The chain has TRBV25-1 and TRBJ1-6; a weak D match, TRBD1 (5 bases). This CDR3 comprises 16 residues. V dropped 2 bases and J dropped 4 bases, with 12 bases sitting between them. Germline V lookup: CDR1 MGHDK, CDR2 SYGVNS. The CDR3 spells CASSEERGHYNSPLHF. In nucleotides, the CDR3 is TGTGCCAGCAGTGAAGAGAGAGGACATTATAATTCACCCCTCCACTTT.

The J gene is TRBJ1-1, the V gene TRBV9; D may be TRBD1 (5 bases). This CDR3 contains 14 residues. Trimming removed 0 bases from V and 5 bases from J, with 11 bases in between. Germline V lookup: CDR1 SGDLS, CDR2 YYNGEE. The CDR3 DNA is TGTGCCAGCAGCGTAGGGGGCATGGAGACTGAAGCTTTCTTT. Its protein is CASSVGGMETEAFF.

At least ten counts were recorded for this clonotype. J is TRBJ1-5 and V is TRBV27; D ambiguous. Deletions cut 6 bases from V and 3 bases from J, with 21 bases between. Looked up from germline, CDR1 is MNHEY and CDR2 is SMNVEV (reference sequence). The CDR3 contains 17 residues. The CDR3 loop reads CASSKTTVGRYNQPQHF. In DNA form, the CDR3 reads TGTGCCAGCAGCAAAACCACCGTCGGACGGTACAATCAGCCCCAGCATTTT.

This clonotype was recorded once. The chain is built from TRBV7-9 and TRBJ2-7; possible D gene TRBD2, 5 bases. This CDR3 spans 10 amino acids. Trimming removed 8 bases from V and 4 bases from J, with 6 bases in between. Germline V gene data show CDR1 as SEHNR and CDR2 as FQNEAQ (reference sequence). CDR3 bases: TGTGCCAGCGAGGGTTACGAGCAGTACTTC. Encoded protein: CASEGYEQYF. Using reference TRBV7-9 and TRBJ2-7 for the parts outside the CDR3, the full variable domain is DTGVSQNPRHKITKRGQNVTFRCDPISEHNRLYWYRQTLGQGPEFLTYFQNEAQLEKSRLLSDRFSAERPKGSFSTLEIQRTEQGDSAMYLCASEGYEQYFGPGTRLTVT.

V is TRBV9 and J is TRBJ2-7; no clear D. This CDR3 region has 14 residues. Trimming removed 0 bases from V and 3 bases from J, with 10 bases in between. Germline lookup yields CDR1 SGDLS and CDR2 YYNGEE. CDR3 sequence (DNA): TGTGCCAGCAGCGTAGGCCCACAATACTACGAGCAGTACTTC. This encodes CASSVGPQYYEQYF.

The chain links TRBV24-1 to TRBJ1-1; D not certain. Germline V gene lookup returns CDR1 KGHDR and CDR2 SFDVKD. The CDR3 length is 9 residues. V gave up 9 bases and J gave up 4 bases, with 2 bases separating them. DNA for the CDR3: TGTGCCACCGCCACTGAAGCTTTCTTT. The encoded protein is CATATEAFF.

The chain is built from TRBV2 and TRBJ2-7; TRBD2 aligns across 14 bases. With V trimmed by 11 bases and J by 5 bases, 5 bases remained unmatched. Germline V gives CDR1 SNHLY, CDR2 FYNNEI. CDR3 length: 13 amino acids. The DNA for the CDR3 is TGTGCCGGGGGACTAGCGGGAGCTGACGAGCAGTACTTC. Its protein is CAGGLAGADEQYF.

The chain joins TRBV9 to TRBJ1-2, with 8 bases fitting TRBD1. This CDR3 spans 15 amino acids. The V and J ends lost 0 bases and 3 bases, in that order; junction bases with no gene match: 4. CDR1 is SGDLS, CDR2 YYNGEE, per germline. For the CDR3, the DNA is TGTGCCAGCAGCGTAGGCGACAGGGGCTACTATGGCTACACCTTC. It encodes CASSVGDRGYYGYTF. The variable domain in full, with the rest retrieved from reference TRBV9 and TRBJ1-2, is DSGVTQTPKHLITATGQRVTLRCSPRSGDLSVYWYQQSLDQGLQFLIQYYNGEERAKGNILERFSAQQFPDLHSELNLSSLELGDSALYFCASSVGDRGYYGYTFGSGTRLTVV.

A word on this clonotype: At one of its ends the junction is not consistent with the germline gene, which may arise from a read error. CDR3 nucleotides: TGTGCCATACAGCACCCGAACACTGAAGCTTTCTTT. As protein: CAIQHPNTEAFF. The chain is built from TRBV10-2 and TRBJ1-1; D is undetermined. The CDR3 consists of 12 residues. In germline, CDR1 is WSHSY, CDR2 SAAADI.

The CDR3 nucleotides are TGTGCCAGTAACCAAAAGGGGCGCGGGGGCACTGAAGCTTTCTTT. Translating gives CASNQKGRGGTEAFF. V is TRBV19 and J is TRBJ1-1; D may be TRBD1 (5 bases). V lost 7 bases to trimming and J lost 4 bases, with 19 bases between them. This CDR3 has 15 amino acids. Germline CDR1 is LNHDA and CDR2 is SQIVND (reference sequence). The variable domain in full, completed from reference TRBV19 and TRBJ1-1, reads DGGITQSPKYLFRKEGQNVTLSCEQNLNHDAMYWYRQDPGQGLRLIYYSQIVNDFQKGDIAEGYSVSREKKESFPLTVTSAQKNPTAFYLCASNQKGRGGTEAFFGQGTRLTVV.

The chain has TRBV20-1 and TRBJ2-5; 7 nucleotides align to TRBD2. The CDR3 spans 13 residues. V dropped 6 bases and J dropped 3; count of bases not matched to a gene: 7. Germline-derived CDR1 and CDR2 are DFQATT and SNEGSKA (reference sequence). CDR3 protein: CSAREGWEETQYF. The CDR3 bases are TGCAGTGCAAGGGAGGGGTGGGAAGAGACCCAGTACTTC.

The table lists this clonotype with many counts. The chain couples TRBV29-1 to TRBJ2-5; TRBD2 might be the D (7 bases). The germline CDR1 and CDR2 sequences are SQVTM and ANQGSEA. CDR3 length equals 12 residues. Trimming stripped 6 bases from V and 1 base from J, with 9 bases between. CDR3 nucleotides: TGCAGCGTAAGGGGGGGCCAAGAGACCCAGTACTTC. Amino acids: CSVRGGQETQYF.

This chain links TRBV10-1 with TRBJ2-7; D tentatively fits TRBD1 or TRBD2 (5 bases each). The germline V gene has CDR1 WNHNN and CDR2 SYGVQD (reference sequence). CDR3 length equals 14 residues. With 3 bases removed from V and 3 bases from J, the gap between germline ends came to 12 bases. The CDR3 reads CASSDRESLYEQYF. CDR3 DNA: TGCGCCAGCAGTGACAGGGAGTCCCTCTACGAGCAGTACTTC.

Worth noting for this clonotype: One end of the junction does not line up with germline, which may come from a read error. This chain uses TRBV15 with TRBJ2-3; no clear D gene. Germline V CDR1 and CDR2: LNHNV, YYDKDF (reference sequence). This CDR3 contains 10 residues. The CDR3 DNA is TGTGCCGCCAGCACAGATACGCAGTATTTT. Translation gives CAASTDTQYF.

This clonotype has just a few counts. The J gene is TRBJ2-5, the V gene TRBV29-1; 7 nucleotides align to TRBD1. The germline CDR1 and CDR2 sequences are SQVTM and ANQGSEA. CDR3 size: 13 residues. J was trimmed by 5 bases and V by 6 bases; bases with no gene match: 9. The CDR3 nucleotides read TGCAGCGTCACTAAGACAGGGTTGGAGACCCAGTACTTC. Translation gives CSVTKTGLETQYF.

The CDR3 bases are TGTGCCATCAGCGTCGGTGGGGGGTACACCTTC. Amino acid sequence: CAISVGGGYTF. This chain uses TRBV10-3 with TRBJ1-2; maybe TRBD1 (5 bases). Trimming took 6 bases from V and 11 from J, leaving 13 bases between them. The CDR3 covers 11 residues. The V gene's germline CDR1 is ENHRY and CDR2 SYGVKD.

This chain connects TRBV10-2 to TRBJ2-7, with 8 nucleotides matching TRBD1. The germline CDR1 and CDR2 sequences are WSHSY and SAAADI. The V gene end was trimmed by 4 bases and the J gene end by 5 bases; junction bases not matched to a gene: 4. The CDR3 runs 13 residues. CDR3 in amino acids: CASSGTGYHEQYF. CDR3 nucleotide sequence: TGCGCCAGCAGTGGGACAGGGTACCACGAGCAGTACTTC.

This clonotype was detected ten times or more. The chain links TRBV19 to TRBJ2-3, with D uncertain. Germline loops: CDR1 LNHDA, CDR2 SQIVND (reference sequence). The V end was cut by 4 bases, the J end by 0 bases, with 8 bases between. CDR3 length equals 14 residues. The CDR3 loop is CASSTGSSTDTQYF. CDR3 nucleotides: TGTGCCAGTAGTACCGGGTCTAGCACAGATACGCAGTATTTT.

The chain joins TRBV15 to TRBJ1-2; 9 bases agree with TRBD1. Per germline, CDR1 LNHNV and CDR2 YYDKDF (reference sequence). Germline trimming cut 3 bases from V and 5 bases from J; bases unmatched to any gene: 4. This CDR3 is built from 14 residues. Written as DNA, the CDR3 is TGTGCCACCAGCAGGGACAGGGGTTATTATGGCTACACCTTC. Protein: CATSRDRGYYGYTF.

This sequence joins TRBV19 and TRBJ2-7; 12 bases map to TRBD1. The trim removed 3 bases at V and 0 bases at J, leaving 9 bases unmatched. CDR1 and CDR2 from the germline V gene are LNHDA and SQIVND (reference sequence). This CDR3 has 18 amino acids. In DNA form, the CDR3 reads TGTGCCAGTAGTATTGTGGGACAGGGGGCCTCCAGCTCCTACGAGCAGTACTTC. Its protein product is CASSIVGQGASSSYEQYF.

This clonotype is a singleton in its sample. CDR3 loop: CASSLRLPEDTQYF. The CDR3 DNA sequence: TGTGCCAGCAGTTTAAGGTTACCTGAAGATACGCAGTATTTT. The V and J genes are TRBV12-3 or TRBV12-4 and TRBJ2-3; D gene uncertain. The length of the CDR3 is 14 residues. V was cut by 2 bases and J by 5 bases, with 11 bases left in between.

The gene calls are TRBV7-6 and TRBJ1-2; maybe TRBD1 (5 bases). Germline assignment: CDR1 SGHVS and CDR2 FNYEAQ. Trimming removed 1 base at V and 4 bases at J, with 13 bases between. The length of the CDR3 is 15 residues. CDR3 coding DNA: TGTGCCAGCAGCTTAGTGAAGGAGACAGCCTATGGCTACACCTTC. Residues: CASSLVKETAYGYTF.

CDR3 bases: TGTGCCAGCAGCACCCGACAGCCCCAAGAGACCCAGTACTTC. Protein sequence: CASSTRQPQETQYF. The V call is TRBV2, the J call TRBJ2-5, with a weak D call TRBD1 (5 bases). The CDR3 loop spans 14 amino acids. Between the trimmed V and J ends, which lost 6 bases and 1 base, there was a span of 12 bases. CDR1 SNHLY and CDR2 FYNNEI come from the germline V gene.

V gene TRBV15 combines with J gene TRBJ2-5; 7 positions match TRBD1. With V trimmed by 1 base and J by 8 bases, 13 bases remained unmatched. Germline CDR1 is LNHNV and CDR2 is YYDKDF (reference sequence). There are 16 residues in the CDR3. The chain's CDR3 is CATSRGGGRVKYTQYF. Written as DNA, the CDR3 is TGTGCCACCAGCAGAGGAGGGGGCCGGGTGAAGTACACCCAGTACTTC.

For this clonotype: Compared with germline, one end of the junction differs, possibly owing to a read error. The chain employs TRBV15 and TRBJ2-7; the D is unclear. Germline V gene lookup returns CDR1 LNHNV and CDR2 YYDKDF (reference sequence). This CDR3 contains 15 residues. The DNA for the CDR3 is TGTGCCACCAGCAGAGTCCCCGGATCGAGCTACGAGCAGTACTTT. Its translation: CATSRVPGSSYEQYF.

There are a few counts of this clonotype. V usage is TRBV19 and J usage is TRBJ2-5; no clear D. This CDR3 comprises 11 residues. The germline V gene encodes CDR1 LNHDA and CDR2 SQIVND (reference sequence). Trimming shortened V by 9 bases and J by 2 bases, and 7 bases separated the two germline ends. The CDR3 sequence: CASSLQETQYF. In DNA form, the CDR3 reads TGTGCCAGCAGCTTACAAGAGACCCAGTACTTC.

The CDR3 is CASSQPLFRTREETQYF. As DNA, the CDR3 is TGTGCCAGCAGCCAGCCCCTATTCAGGACCCGAGAAGAGACCCAGTACTTC. This chain uses TRBV7-3 with TRBJ2-5; no clear D. Trimming removed 5 bases at V and 3 bases at J, with 22 bases between. Germline CDR1 SGHTA, CDR2 FQGTGA. The CDR3 spans 17 residues.

Relative to its sample, this clonotype is medium-sized. The V and J genes are TRBV10-1 and TRBJ2-5, with 7 bases identical to TRBD2. This CDR3 is 13 amino acids long. Per the germline V gene, CDR1 is WNHNN and CDR2 is SYGVQD (reference sequence). Trimming removed 6 bases from V and 1 base from J; junction bases left unmatched: 2. Here the CDR3 reads CASRGTIQETQYF. In DNA, the CDR3 is TGCGCCAGCAGAGGGACTATCCAAGAGACCCAGTACTTC.

Only one count was recorded for this clonotype. V gene TRBV20-1 combines with J gene TRBJ2-5; D is uncertain. CDR1 is DFQATT and CDR2 is SNEGSKA in the germline V gene (reference sequence). The CDR3 is made up of 16 amino acids. V was cut by 4 bases and J by 0 bases, with 18 bases left in between. CDR3 in amino acids: CSATHMTGVNQETQYF. The CDR3 region has the DNA TGCAGTGCTACTCACATGACGGGCGTCAACCAAGAGACCCAGTACTTC.